By frequency in the sample, the clone carrying this TCR beta chain is medium-sized. The sample originates from a study of immune characterization of retroperitoneal liposarcoma. The CDR3 sequence is 15 residues long. In germline, CDR1 is SGHTA, CDR2 FQGNSA. Trimming pared 7 bases from V and 10 bases from J, leaving 23 bases between. One entry per CDR3 protein, called by TCRdb with MiXCR from the PCR reads. The sample contains about 10,000 distinct CDR3 sequences, about a quarter of which appear only once. This clonotype was sampled from a female donor with retroperitoneal liposarcoma. The chain uses TRBV7-2 and TRBJ2-1; D uncertain. The specimen was tumor tissue. The CDR3 sequence is CASTMALGPYYEQFF. The CDR3 nucleotides are TGTGCCAGCACCATGGCCCTCGGGCCCTACTACGAGCAGTTCTTC.